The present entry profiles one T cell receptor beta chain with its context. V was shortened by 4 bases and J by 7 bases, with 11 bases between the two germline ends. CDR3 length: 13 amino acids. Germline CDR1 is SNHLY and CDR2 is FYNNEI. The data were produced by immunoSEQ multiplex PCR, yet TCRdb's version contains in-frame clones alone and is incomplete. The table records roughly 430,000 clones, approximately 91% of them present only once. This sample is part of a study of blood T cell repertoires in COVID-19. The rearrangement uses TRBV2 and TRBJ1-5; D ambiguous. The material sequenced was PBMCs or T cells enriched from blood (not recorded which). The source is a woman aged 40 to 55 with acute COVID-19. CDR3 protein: CASSAVSGQPQHF. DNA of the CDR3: TGTGCCAGCAGTGCGGTCTCCGGGCAGCCCCAGCATTTT.